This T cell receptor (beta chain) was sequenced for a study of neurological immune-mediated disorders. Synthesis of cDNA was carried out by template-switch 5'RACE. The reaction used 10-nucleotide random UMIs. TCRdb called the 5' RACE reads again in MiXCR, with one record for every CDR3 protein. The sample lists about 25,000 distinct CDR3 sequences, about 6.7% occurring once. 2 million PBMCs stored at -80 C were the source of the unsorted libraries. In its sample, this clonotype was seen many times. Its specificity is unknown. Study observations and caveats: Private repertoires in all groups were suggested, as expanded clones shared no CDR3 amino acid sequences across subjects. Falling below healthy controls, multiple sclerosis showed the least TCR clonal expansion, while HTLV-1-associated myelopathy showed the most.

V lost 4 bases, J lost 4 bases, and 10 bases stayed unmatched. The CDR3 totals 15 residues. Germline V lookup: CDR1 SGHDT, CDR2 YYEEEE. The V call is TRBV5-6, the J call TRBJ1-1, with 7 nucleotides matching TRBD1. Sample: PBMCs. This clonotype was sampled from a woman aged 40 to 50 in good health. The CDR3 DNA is TGTGCCAGCAGCCCGTGGGGAGGGGGCGCCACTGAAGCTTTCTTT. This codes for CASSPWGGGATEAFF.